These 4 T cell receptor beta chains came from one sample sequenced in a study of regulatory T cells in long-lasting Graves disease. The authors built TCR beta libraries using iRepertoire HTBI primers and Arm-PCR of CDR3 regions. TCRdb re-derived calls from the multiplex PCR reads in MiXCR, one entry per CDR3 protein. The table lists fewer than 650,000 distinct CDR3 sequences, around 16% of them singletons. Time point specified: newly diagnosed GD, antithyroid drugs for less than 3 months. PBMCs provided the RNA from which the TCR library was made. These data are also associated with another study on T cells in Graves' hyperthyroidism and ophthalmopathy.

The sample in question was peripheral blood mononuclear cells (PBMCs), obtained at new diagnosis, from a patient treated with antithyroid drugs. These receptors all come from a man younger than 30 with Graves disease.

The chain links TRBV19 to TRBJ2-2; 10 bases match TRBD2. The CDR3 contains 17 residues. V trimming: 5 bases; J trimming: 0 bases; junction bases outside the gene matches: 6. Germline CDR1 LNHDA, CDR2 SQIVND (reference sequence). CDR3 protein: CASSSPSGGANTGELFF. CDR3 sequence (DNA): TGTGCCAGTAGTTCCCCAAGCGGGGGGGCGAACACCGGGGAGCTGTTTTTT.

This clonotype has more than one count but fewer than ten. V and J are TRBV19 and TRBJ2-3, with 7 positions matching TRBD1. The CDR3 has 13 amino acids. Germline V gives CDR1 LNHDA, CDR2 SQIVND (reference sequence). After removal of 7 bases from V and 6 bases from J, the junction contained 7 bases not matched to a gene. The CDR3 nucleotides read TGTGCCAGTAACCGGGACAGAAAGGATACGCAGTATTTT. It is translated as CASNRDRKDTQYF.

This clonotype was observed a few times. This chain uses TRBV9 with TRBJ2-7, with unresolved D. V was shortened by 0 bases and J by 4 bases, with 14 bases between the two germline ends. The CDR3 has 15 amino acids. Germline V CDR1 and CDR2: SGDLS, YYNGEE. The CDR3 spells CASSVGLGLGYEQYF. CDR3 DNA: TGTGCCAGCAGCGTAGGTCTAGGCCTGGGGTACGAGCAGTACTTC.

Many counts were recorded for this clonotype. The gene calls are TRBV20-1 and TRBJ2-1; D unclear. Germline V gene sequence: CDR1 DFQATT, CDR2 SNEGSKA (reference sequence). The CDR3 contains 10 residues. V was cut by 5 bases and J by 9 bases, with 8 bases left in between. The chain's CDR3 is CSAQNGEQFF. The CDR3 region has the DNA TGCAGTGCTCAGAATGGTGAGCAGTTCTTC.